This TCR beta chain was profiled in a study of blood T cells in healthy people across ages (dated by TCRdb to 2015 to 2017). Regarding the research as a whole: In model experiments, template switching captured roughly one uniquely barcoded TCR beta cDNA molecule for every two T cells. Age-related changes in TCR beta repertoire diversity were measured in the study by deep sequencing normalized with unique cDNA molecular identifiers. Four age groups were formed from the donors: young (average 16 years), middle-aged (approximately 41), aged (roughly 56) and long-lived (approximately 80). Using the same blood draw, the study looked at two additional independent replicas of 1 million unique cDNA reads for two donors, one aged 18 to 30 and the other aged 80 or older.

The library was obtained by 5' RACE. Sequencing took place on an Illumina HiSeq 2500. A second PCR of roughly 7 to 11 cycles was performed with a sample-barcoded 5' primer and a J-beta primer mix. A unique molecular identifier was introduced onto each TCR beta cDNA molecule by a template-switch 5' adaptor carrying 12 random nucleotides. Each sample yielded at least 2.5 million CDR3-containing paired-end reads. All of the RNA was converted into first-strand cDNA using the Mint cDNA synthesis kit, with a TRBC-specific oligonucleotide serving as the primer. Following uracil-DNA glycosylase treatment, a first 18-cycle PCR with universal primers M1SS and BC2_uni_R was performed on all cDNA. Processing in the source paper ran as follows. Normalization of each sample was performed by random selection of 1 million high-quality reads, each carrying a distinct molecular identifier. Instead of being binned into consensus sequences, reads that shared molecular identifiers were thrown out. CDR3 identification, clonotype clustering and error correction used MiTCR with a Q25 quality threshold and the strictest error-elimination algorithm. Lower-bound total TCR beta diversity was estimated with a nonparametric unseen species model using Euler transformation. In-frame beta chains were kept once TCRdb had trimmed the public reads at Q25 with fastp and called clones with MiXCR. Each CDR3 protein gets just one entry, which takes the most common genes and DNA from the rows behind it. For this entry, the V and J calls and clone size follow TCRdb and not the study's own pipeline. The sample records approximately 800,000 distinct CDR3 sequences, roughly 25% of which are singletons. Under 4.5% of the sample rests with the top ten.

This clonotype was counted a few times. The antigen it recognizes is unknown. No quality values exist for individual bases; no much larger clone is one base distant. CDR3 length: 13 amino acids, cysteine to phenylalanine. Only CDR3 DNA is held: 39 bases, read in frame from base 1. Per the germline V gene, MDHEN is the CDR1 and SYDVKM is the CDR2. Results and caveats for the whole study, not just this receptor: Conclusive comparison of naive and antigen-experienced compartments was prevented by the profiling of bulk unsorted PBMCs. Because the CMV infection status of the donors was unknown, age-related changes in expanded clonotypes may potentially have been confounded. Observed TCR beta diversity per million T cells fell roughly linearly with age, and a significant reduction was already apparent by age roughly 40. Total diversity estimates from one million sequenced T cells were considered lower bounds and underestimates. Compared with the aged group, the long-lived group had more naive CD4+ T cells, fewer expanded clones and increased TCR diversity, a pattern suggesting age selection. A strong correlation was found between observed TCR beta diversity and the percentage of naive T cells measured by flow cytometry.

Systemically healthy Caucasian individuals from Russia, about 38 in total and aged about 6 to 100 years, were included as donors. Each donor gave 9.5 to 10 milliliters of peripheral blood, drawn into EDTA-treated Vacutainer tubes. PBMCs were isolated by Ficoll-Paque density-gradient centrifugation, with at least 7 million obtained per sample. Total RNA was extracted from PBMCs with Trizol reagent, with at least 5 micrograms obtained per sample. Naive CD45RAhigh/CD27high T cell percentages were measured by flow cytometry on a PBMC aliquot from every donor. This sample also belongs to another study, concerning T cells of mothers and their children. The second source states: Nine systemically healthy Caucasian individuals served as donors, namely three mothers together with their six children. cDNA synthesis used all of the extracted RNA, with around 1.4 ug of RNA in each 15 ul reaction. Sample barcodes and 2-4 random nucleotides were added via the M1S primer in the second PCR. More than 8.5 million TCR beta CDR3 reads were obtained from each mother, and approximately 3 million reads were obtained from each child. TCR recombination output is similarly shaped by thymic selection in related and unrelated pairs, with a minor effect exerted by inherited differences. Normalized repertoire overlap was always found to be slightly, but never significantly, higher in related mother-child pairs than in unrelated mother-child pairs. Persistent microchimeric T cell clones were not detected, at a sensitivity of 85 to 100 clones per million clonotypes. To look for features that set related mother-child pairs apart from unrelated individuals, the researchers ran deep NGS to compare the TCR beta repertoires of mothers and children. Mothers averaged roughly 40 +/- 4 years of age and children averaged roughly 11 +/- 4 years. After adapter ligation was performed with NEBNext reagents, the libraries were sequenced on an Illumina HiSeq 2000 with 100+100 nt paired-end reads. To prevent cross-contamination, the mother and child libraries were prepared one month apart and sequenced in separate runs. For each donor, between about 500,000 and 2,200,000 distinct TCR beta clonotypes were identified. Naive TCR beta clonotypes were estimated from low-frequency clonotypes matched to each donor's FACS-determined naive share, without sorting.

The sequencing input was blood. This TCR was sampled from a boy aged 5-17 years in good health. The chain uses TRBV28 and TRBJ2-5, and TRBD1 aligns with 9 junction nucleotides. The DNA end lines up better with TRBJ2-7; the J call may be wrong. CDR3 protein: CASSLGTGTEQYF. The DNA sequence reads TGTGCCAGCAGTTTAGGGACAGGGACCGAGCAGTACTTC.